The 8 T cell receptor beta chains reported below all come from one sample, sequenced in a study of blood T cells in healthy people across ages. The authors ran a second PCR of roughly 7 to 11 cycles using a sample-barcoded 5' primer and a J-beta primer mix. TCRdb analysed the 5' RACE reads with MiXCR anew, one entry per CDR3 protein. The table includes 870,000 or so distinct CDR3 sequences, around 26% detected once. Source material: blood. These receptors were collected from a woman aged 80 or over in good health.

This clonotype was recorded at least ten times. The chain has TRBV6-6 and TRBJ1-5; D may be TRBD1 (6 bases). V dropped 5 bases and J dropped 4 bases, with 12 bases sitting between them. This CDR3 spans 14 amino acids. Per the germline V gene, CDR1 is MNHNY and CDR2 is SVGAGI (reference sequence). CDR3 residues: CASSTAGVNQPQHF. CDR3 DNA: TGTGCCAGCAGTACCGCAGGGGTTAATCAGCCCCAGCATTTT.

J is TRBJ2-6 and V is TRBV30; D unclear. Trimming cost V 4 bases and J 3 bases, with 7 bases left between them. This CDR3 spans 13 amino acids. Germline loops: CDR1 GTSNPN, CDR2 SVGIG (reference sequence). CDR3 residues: CAWKAVGANVLTF. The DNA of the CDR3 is TGTGCCTGGAAGGCAGTTGGGGCCAACGTCCTGACTTTC.

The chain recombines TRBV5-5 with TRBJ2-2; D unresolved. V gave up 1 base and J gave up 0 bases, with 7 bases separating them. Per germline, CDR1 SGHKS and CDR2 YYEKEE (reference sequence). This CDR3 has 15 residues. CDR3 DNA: TGTGCCAGCAGCTTGATCAGTACGAACACCGGGGAGCTGTTTTTT. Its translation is CASSLISTNTGELFF. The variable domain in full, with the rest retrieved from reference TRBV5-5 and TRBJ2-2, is DAGVTQSPTHLIKTRGQQVTLRCSPISGHKSVSWYQQVLGQGPQFIFQYYEKEERGRGNFPDRFSARQFPNYSSELNVNALLLGDSALYLCASSLISTNTGELFFGEGSRLTVL.

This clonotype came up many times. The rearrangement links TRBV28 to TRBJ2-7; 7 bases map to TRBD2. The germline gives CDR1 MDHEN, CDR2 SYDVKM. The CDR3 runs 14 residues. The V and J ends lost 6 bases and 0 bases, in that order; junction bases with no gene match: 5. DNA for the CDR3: TGTGCCAGCAGAAAAGCGGGGACCTCCTACGAGCAGTACTTC. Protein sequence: CASRKAGTSYEQYF.

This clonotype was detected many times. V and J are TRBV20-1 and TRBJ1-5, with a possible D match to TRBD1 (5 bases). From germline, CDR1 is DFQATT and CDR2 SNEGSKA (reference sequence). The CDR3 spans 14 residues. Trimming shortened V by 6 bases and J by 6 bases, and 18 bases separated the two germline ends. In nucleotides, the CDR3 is TGCAGTGCCCTCCCCGGGGGTTTAGGTCAGCCCCAGCATTTT. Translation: CSALPGGLGQPQHF.

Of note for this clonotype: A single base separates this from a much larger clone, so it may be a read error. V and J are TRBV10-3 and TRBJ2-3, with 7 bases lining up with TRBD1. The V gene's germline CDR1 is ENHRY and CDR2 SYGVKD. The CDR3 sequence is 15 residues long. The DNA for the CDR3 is TGTGCCGTCAGTTTCGGACAGGCGAGCACAGATACGCAGTATTTT. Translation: CAVSFGQASTDTQYF.

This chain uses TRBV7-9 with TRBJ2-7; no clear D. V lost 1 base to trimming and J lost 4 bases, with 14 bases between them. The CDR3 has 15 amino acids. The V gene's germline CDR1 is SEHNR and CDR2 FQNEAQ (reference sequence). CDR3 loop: CASSLDVNLIYEQYF. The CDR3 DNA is TGTGCCAGCAGCTTAGACGTTAACTTGATTTACGAGCAGTACTTC.

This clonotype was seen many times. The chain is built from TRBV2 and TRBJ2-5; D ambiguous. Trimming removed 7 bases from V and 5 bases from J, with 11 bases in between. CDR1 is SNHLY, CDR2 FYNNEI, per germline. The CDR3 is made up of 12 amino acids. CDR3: CASKGLGETQYF. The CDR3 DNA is TGTGCCAGCAAAGGGCTTGGGGAGACCCAGTACTTC. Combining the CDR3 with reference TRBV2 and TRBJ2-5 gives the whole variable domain EPEVTQTPSHQVTQMGQEVILRCVPISNHLYFYWYRQILGQKVEFLVSFYNNEISEKSEIFDDQFSVERPDGSNFTLKIRSTKLEDSAMYFCASKGLGETQYFGPGTRLLVL.